A single sample is the source of the 27 T cell receptor beta chains below, sequenced in a study of CD8+CD57+ T cells in acquired aplastic anemia. Patients selected for sequencing had displayed CD8+CD57+ cell expansion by flow cytometry. CDR3 and TCR beta VDJ profiling relied on a genomic DNA template. TCRdb passed the reads through MiXCR, listing each CDR3 protein once. The repertoire holds 270,000 or so distinct CDR3 sequences, less than 85% seen once, with roughly two fifths in the top ten. The source material was sorted CD4+, CD8+, or CD8+CD57+ T cells (not recorded which) from PBMCs. The source of these receptors is a human donor with aplastic anemia.

In the case of this clonotype: A much more abundant neighbour one base away suggests this may be a read error. The V gene is TRBV11-3, the J gene TRBJ2-3, with D perhaps matching TRBD1 (5 bases). V was pared by 0 bases and J by 13 bases, with 8 bases between. This CDR3 is built from 11 residues. The V gene's germline CDR1 is SGHNT and CDR2 YENEEA. In DNA form, the CDR3 reads TGTGCCAGCAGCTTAGATGTGACAGAGTATTTT. As protein: CASSLDVTEYF.

The V gene is TRBV20-1, the J gene TRBJ2-1; 9 nucleotides match TRBD1. This CDR3 is 15 amino acids long. J was trimmed by 8 bases and V by 0 bases; bases with no gene match: 8. Germline V gives CDR1 DFQATT, CDR2 SNEGSKA (reference sequence). The DNA for the CDR3 is TGCAGTGCTAGAGATCAGGGACAGGGTTGGCATGAGCAGTTCTTC. Translation: CSARDQGQGWHEQFF.

The chain combines TRBV19 with TRBJ1-2; D is possibly TRBD1 (6 bases). This CDR3 is 15 amino acids long. Between the trimmed V and J ends, which lost 4 bases and 0 bases, there was a span of 12 bases. Germline assignment: CDR1 LNHDA and CDR2 SQIVND (reference sequence). Here the CDR3 reads CASSTRTVTNYGYTF. Written as DNA, the CDR3 is TGTGCCAGTAGTACCCGGACAGTCACTAACTATGGCTACACCTTC.

This clonotype showed up many times. The chain carries TRBV13 and TRBJ1-1; D possibly corresponds to TRBD1 (5 bases). CDR1 PRHDT and CDR2 FYEKMQ come from the germline V gene (reference sequence). Deletions cut 4 bases from V and 5 bases from J, with 8 bases between. The CDR3 has 12 amino acids. The CDR3 DNA reads as TGTGCCAGCAGCTCCGGGGGAACTGAAGCTTTCTTT. Translated: CASSSGGTEAFF.

The V and J genes are TRBV7-9 and TRBJ2-7; perhaps TRBD2 as D (6 bases). Trimming took off 1 base at V and 7 bases at J, with 20 bases between the two ends. CDR3 size: 16 residues. Germline CDR1 and CDR2: SEHNR and FQNEAQ (reference sequence). CDR3 in amino acids: CASSLEPWGGVYEQYF. In DNA, the CDR3 is TGTGCCAGCAGCTTAGAACCGTGGGGCGGGGTTTATGAGCAGTACTTC.

As concerns this clonotype: An end of the junction does not agree with germline; a read error may underlie this. The chain carries TRBV9 and TRBJ1-4, with D perhaps TRBD1 (6 bases). Germline V CDR1 and CDR2: SGDLS, YYNGEE. The CDR3 is 14 residues long. As DNA, the CDR3 is TGTGCCAGCAGCCCAGAGCCGGGGGCGACTAATGAAAATTTT. As protein: CASSPEPGATNENF.

This chain joins TRBV7-9 and TRBJ2-1; 10 nucleotides agree with TRBD2. Germline values: CDR1 SEHNR, CDR2 FQNEAQ (reference sequence). V shed 4 bases, J shed 14 bases, and the junction held 14 bases outside the gene matches. The CDR3 consists of 15 residues. CDR3 sequence: CASSSESSGGNDEFF. DNA for the CDR3: TGTGCCAGCAGCTCTGAAAGTAGCGGGGGGAACGATGAGTTCTTC.

As to this clonotype: Here the CDR3 omits its conserved ending phenylalanine or tryptophan, so a read error is the likely source. It is unclear where the CDR3 begins or ends on the DNA, so no DNA is shown, and the CDR3 is as TCRdb lists it. The chain recombines TRBV7-9 with TRBJ2-2. CDR1 and CDR2 from the germline V gene are SEHNR and FQNEAQ (reference sequence). The CDR3 comprises 12 residues, both ends counted. CDR3 in amino acids: CASSLVTSERCY.

V is TRBV7-2 and J is TRBJ2-1; 7 bases match TRBD2. V was clipped by 2 bases and J by 7 bases; unmatched bases: 14. Germline V gene lookup returns CDR1 SGHTA and CDR2 FQGNSA. The CDR3 has 17 amino acids. CDR3 region: CASSLPGGPDRQNEQFF. The CDR3 region has the DNA TGTGCCAGCAGCTTACCGGGAGGTCCCGATAGGCAGAATGAGCAGTTCTTC.

The chain has TRBV19 and TRBJ2-1; TRBD1 agrees at 8 bases. Germline CDR1 reads LNHDA; CDR2 reads SQIVND (reference sequence). V lost 4 bases to trimming and J lost 6 bases; unmatched junction nucleotides: 8. This CDR3 is built from 15 residues. The CDR3 is CASSRTGSASNEQFF. CDR3 sequence (DNA): TGTGCCAGTAGTAGGACAGGGAGTGCTTCCAATGAGCAGTTCTTC. Based on the CDR3 plus reference TRBV19 and TRBJ2-1, the full variable domain is DGGITQSPKYLFRKEGQNVTLSCEQNLNHDAMYWYRQDPGQGLRLIYYSQIVNDFQKGDIAEGYSVSREKKESFPLTVTSAQKNPTAFYLCASSRTGSASNEQFFGPGTRLTVL.

Note on this clonotype: Sequence at one end of the junction differs from germline and may be a read error. The chain couples TRBV7-9 to TRBJ1-1; D ambiguous. Germline V gene sequence: CDR1 SEHNR, CDR2 FQNEAQ (reference sequence). The CDR3 has 14 residues. The CDR3 is CAYEVAAYQTTQYF. As DNA, the CDR3 is TGTGCCTACGAGGTAGCTGCGTACCAAACGACCCAGTACTTT.

The chain recombines TRBV9 with TRBJ2-5; the D is unclear. Trimming cost V 4 bases and J 14 bases, with 24 bases left between them. Germline V gene data show CDR1 as SGDLS and CDR2 as YYNGEE. This CDR3 spans 14 amino acids. The CDR3 coding sequence is TGTGCCAGCAGCAGAGGCAGCGACCAGGAGACCCGCTACTTC. Translating it yields CASSRGSDQETRYF.

V and J are TRBV7-8 and TRBJ2-7, with 7 bases lining up with TRBD1. In germline, CDR1 is SGHVS, CDR2 FQNEAQ. The CDR3 consists of 18 residues. Unmatched junction bases numbered 14, after V lost 2 bases and J lost 1 base. This CDR3 is CASSLHHAGTALSYEQYV. CDR3 DNA sequence: TGTGCCAGCAGCTTACATCACGCCGGGACAGCCCTTTCCTACGAGCAGTACGTC.

In regard to this clonotype: Relative to the germline gene, one junction end is altered; a read error may explain this. The chain is built from TRBV9 and TRBJ2-5; D is possibly TRBD1 (6 bases). The CDR3 loop spans 14 amino acids. Germline loops: CDR1 SGDLS, CDR2 YYNGEE. The CDR3 here is CASSGVTPFWTVNF. The CDR3 coding sequence is TGTGCCAGCAGCGGAGTCACCCCCTTCTGGACAGTAAACTTC.

CDR3 DNA sequence: TGTGCCAGCAGTGAGCATCAGACACTACTCTACGAGCAGTACTTC. Encoded protein: CASSEHQTLLYEQYF. This chain connects TRBV2 to TRBJ1-1; D uncertain. The J call may be in error: the DNA end matches TRBJ2-7 better. This CDR3 contains 15 residues. Looked up from germline, CDR1 is SNHLY and CDR2 is FYNNEI.

This clonotype was seen only a few times. The chain recombines TRBV20-1 with TRBJ2-7; D not certain. The V gene's germline CDR1 is DFQATT and CDR2 SNEGSKA (reference sequence). This CDR3 contains 14 residues. V was cut by 6 bases and J by 5 bases, with 20 bases left in between. CDR3 sequence (DNA): TGCAGTGCACGTGTCGTGGAGTCTTCCAACGAGCAGTACTTC. This gives the protein CSARVVESSNEQYF.

The rearrangement links TRBV15 to TRBJ2-7; unclear D gene. Germline V gene lookup returns CDR1 LNHNV and CDR2 YYDKDF (reference sequence). The CDR3 has 14 amino acids. V shed 3 bases and J shed 10 bases, with 19 bases lying between them. The CDR3 DNA reads as TGTGCCACCAGCAGGGGCACCATCCAAGAGACCCAGTACGTC. Translation gives CATSRGTIQETQYV.

The V and J genes are TRBV7-9 and TRBJ2-1; D is perhaps TRBD2 (7 bases). The CDR3 extends over 16 amino acids. The ends were cut back, 3 bases at V and 8 bases at J, with 20 bases in the middle. Per the germline V gene, CDR1 is SEHNR and CDR2 is FQNEAQ (reference sequence). CDR3 sequence (DNA): TGTGCCAGCAGCTTTCAAAGGGGGGGGGCGAGCGATGAGCAGTTCTTC. Its protein is CASSFQRGGASDEQFF.

The chain recombines TRBV11-3 with TRBJ1-1; a weak D match, TRBD1 (7 bases). The DNA end lines up better with TRBJ2-2; the J call may be wrong. Germline loops: CDR1 SGHNT, CDR2 YENEEA. This CDR3 contains 16 residues. The CDR3 DNA reads as TGTGCCAGCAGAGGGGGCGGGAACACGAACACCGGGGAGCTGTTTTTT. It encodes CASRGGGNTNTGELFF.

This clonotype came up a few times. An end of the junction does not agree with germline; a read error may underlie this. DNA for the CDR3: TGTGCCAGCAGCTTGGCGGGAGGTCGCTATAAGCAGTATTTC. It is translated as CASSLAGGRYKQYF. The V call is TRBV7-8, the J call TRBJ2-7, with 8 bases identical to TRBD2. The CDR3 length is 14 residues. The germline V gene encodes CDR1 SGHVS and CDR2 FQNEAQ.

V is TRBV20-1 and J is TRBJ2-1; TRBD1 is a possible D gene (5 bases). Germline values: CDR1 DFQATT, CDR2 SNEGSKA (reference sequence). CDR3 length equals 15 residues. The V end was cut by 5 bases, the J end by 8 bases, with 22 bases between. The CDR3 DNA is TGCAGTGCTTTGAGCAGGGTGGGTTCGATGGATGAGCAGTTCTTC. It translates to CSALSRVGSMDEQFF.

This clonotype was seen repeatedly, ten times or more. Possible read error: a much larger clone is one base away. The conserved phenylalanine or tryptophan normally closing the CDR3 is absent here, so this likely arose from a read error. This chain uses TRBV15 with TRBJ2-2, with TRBD1 identical over 8 bases. CDR1 is LNHNV, CDR2 YYDKDF, per germline (reference sequence). Trimming cost V 4 bases and J 6 bases; bases outside gene matches: 1. The CDR3 contains 13 residues. CDR3 sequence reads: CATSMTGAGELFI. DNA for the CDR3: TGTGCCACCAGCATGACAGGGGCCGGGGAGCTGTTTATT.

This chain joins TRBV9 and TRBJ2-7; D assignment may be TRBD1 or TRBD2 (5 bases each). V shed 4 bases and J shed 1 base, with 24 bases lying between them. The CDR3 is 18 amino acids. CDR1 SGDLS and CDR2 YYNGEE come from the germline V gene. CDR3 sequence: CASSYEPGTGELSYEQYV. CDR3 DNA sequence: TGTGCCAGCAGCTATGAACCAGGGACCGGGGAGCTGTCCTACGAGCAGTACGTC.

DNA of the CDR3: TGTGCCAGCAGTTTCTCTTCACAGAGCACTGAAGCTTTCTTT. Translated: CASSFSSQSTEAFF. The V call is TRBV9, the J call TRBJ1-1; D is ambiguous. V dropped 5 bases and J dropped 4 bases, with 15 bases sitting between them. Germline CDR1 SGDLS, CDR2 YYNGEE. This CDR3 has 14 residues.

As for this clonotype: One junction end disagrees with the germline gene, perhaps due to a read error. V gene TRBV7-8 combines with J gene TRBJ2-3, with D tentatively TRBD2 (6 bases). This CDR3 is 14 amino acids long. From germline, CDR1 is SGHVS and CDR2 FQNEAQ. The CDR3 region is CASSFPAGGAALSF. Written as DNA, the CDR3 is TGTGCCAGCAGCTTTCCTGCAGGCGGGGCAGCGCTTTCCTTT.

Of note for this clonotype: Being one base from a much bigger clone, this may be a read error. The chain carries TRBV12-5 and TRBJ2-3; 9 positions agree with TRBD2. Germline CDR1 LGHNT, CDR2 FRNRAP. The CDR3 totals 14 residues. CDR3 coding DNA: TGTGCTAGTGGTTTAGCGGGAGGTCCCGATACGCGGTATTTT. Amino acid sequence: CASGLAGGPDTRYF.

CDR3 DNA sequence: TGCAGTGCTCGGACAGGGACCATGAACACTGAAGCTTTCTTT. Protein product: CSARTGTMNTEAFF. The chain joins TRBV20-1 to TRBJ1-1; TRBD1 matches 8 bases. J lost 0 bases, V lost 5 bases, and 5 bases had no gene match. The CDR3 extends over 14 amino acids. Germline V gene data show CDR1 as DFQATT and CDR2 as SNEGSKA (reference sequence).